The source of this T cell receptor beta chain is a study of T cell clonotyping in hematopoietic cell transplantation. Regarding the study as a whole: Recipient TCR diversity dropped after transplant; expanded clonotypes rose from day 30 to 180. Few recipient clonotypes overlapped donors; over 97% were de novo at given depth.

CDR1 is SGHRS, CDR2 YFSETQ, per germline. The CDR3 runs 14 residues. Trimming took off 3 bases at V and 2 bases at J, with 10 bases between the two ends. As concerns this clone: Antigen: not known.

Noted time point: recipient sample about 28 days before transplant, after cytoreduction. Repertoires were generated with immunoSEQ multiplex PCR, while TCRdb's copy carries only in-frame clones and drops some. The profile covers about 76,000 clones, with 90% to 97% appearing a single time and about 1.8% taken by the ten largest. The J gene is TRBJ2-3, the V gene TRBV5-1, with a possible D match to TRBD1 (6 bases). The source was peripheral blood mononuclear cells, collected before stem cell transplant. This clonotype was sampled from a woman aged 45 to 65 with acute myeloid leukemia. Some clones in this sample may be carry-over from other donors' samples. The CDR3 sequence: CASSSGHITDTQYF. The CDR3 DNA is TGCGCCAGCAGCTCGGGACATATCACAGATACGCAGTATTTT.